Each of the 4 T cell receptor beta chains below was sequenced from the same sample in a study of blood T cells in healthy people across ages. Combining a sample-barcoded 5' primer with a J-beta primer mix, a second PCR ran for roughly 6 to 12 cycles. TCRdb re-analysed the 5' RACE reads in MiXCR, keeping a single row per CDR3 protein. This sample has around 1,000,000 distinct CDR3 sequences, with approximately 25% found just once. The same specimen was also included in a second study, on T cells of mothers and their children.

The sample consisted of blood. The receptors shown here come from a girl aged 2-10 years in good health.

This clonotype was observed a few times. Here the CDR3 DNA reads TGTGCCAGCGGGGCAGGGGGGTCACCCCTCCACTTT. Its translation is CASGAGGSPLHF. This sequence joins TRBV12-3 or TRBV12-4 and TRBJ1-6; 7 bases agree with TRBD1. The CDR3 covers 12 residues. Trimming took 8 bases from V and 10 from J; bases not matched to a gene: 5.

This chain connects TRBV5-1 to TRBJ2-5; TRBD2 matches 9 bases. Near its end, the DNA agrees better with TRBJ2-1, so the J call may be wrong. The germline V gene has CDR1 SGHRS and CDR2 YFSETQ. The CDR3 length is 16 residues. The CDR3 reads CASSVYSGRSYNEQFF. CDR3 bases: TGCGCCAGCAGTGTTTATAGCGGGAGAAGCTACAATGAGCAGTTCTTC.

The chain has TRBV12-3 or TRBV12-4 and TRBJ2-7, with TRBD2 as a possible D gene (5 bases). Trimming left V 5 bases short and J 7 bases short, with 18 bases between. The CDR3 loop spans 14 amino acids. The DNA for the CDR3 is TGTGCCAGCAGTCCGGGTCCCCTACCGGGGGAGCAGTACTTC. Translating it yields CASSPGPLPGEQYF.

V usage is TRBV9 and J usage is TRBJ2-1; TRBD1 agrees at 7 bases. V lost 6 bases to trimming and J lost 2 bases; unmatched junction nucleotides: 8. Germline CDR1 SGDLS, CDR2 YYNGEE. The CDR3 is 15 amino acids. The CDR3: CASTLAGTAYNEQFF. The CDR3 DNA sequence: TGTGCCAGCACCCTAGCCGGGACAGCCTACAATGAGCAGTTCTTC.